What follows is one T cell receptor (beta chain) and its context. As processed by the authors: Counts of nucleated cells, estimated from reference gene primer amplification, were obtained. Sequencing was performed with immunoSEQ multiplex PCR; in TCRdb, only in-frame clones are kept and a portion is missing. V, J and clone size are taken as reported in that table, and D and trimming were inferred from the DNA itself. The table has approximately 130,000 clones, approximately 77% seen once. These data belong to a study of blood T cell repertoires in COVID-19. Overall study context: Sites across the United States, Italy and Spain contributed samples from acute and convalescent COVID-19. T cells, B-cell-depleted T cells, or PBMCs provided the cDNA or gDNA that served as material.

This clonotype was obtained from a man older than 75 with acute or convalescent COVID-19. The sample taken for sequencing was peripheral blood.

This CDR3 is CASRRHNEQFF. Here the CDR3 DNA reads TGTGCCTCCCGTCGTCACAATGAGCAGTTCTTC. This chain uses TRBV30 with TRBJ2-1; D not resolved. The germline CDR1 and CDR2 sequences are GTSNPN and SVGIG (reference sequence). V lost 7 bases, J lost 5 bases, and 9 bases lay in between. The CDR3 sequence is 11 residues long.